This TCR beta chain was captured by sequencing in a study of early T cells in non-severe SARS-CoV-2 infection. Across the whole study: Sequencing targeted bulk RNA from unsorted whole blood, leaving chains unpaired.

V was pared by 7 bases and J by 0 bases, with 10 bases between. Germline CDR1 SQVTM, CDR2 ANQGSEA. The CDR3 extends over 13 amino acids. Unique molecular identifiers tagged individual cDNA molecules. TCRdb redid the calling of the 5' RACE reads with MiXCR, one entry per CDR3 protein. The repertoire has about 60,000 distinct CDR3 sequences, 5.6% of them found once; the top ten carry almost 7%. This clonotype was seen many times. The receptor's source is an adult who was a healthcare worker with PCR-confirmed SARS-CoV-2 infection or an uninfected control (not recorded which). The V and J genes are TRBV29-1 and TRBJ2-1, with a weak D call TRBD2 (6 bases). Material: whole blood. The CDR3 DNA follows: TGCAGCGCCCAGACTAGCTCCTACAATGAGCAGTTCTTC. It yields the protein CSAQTSSYNEQFF.